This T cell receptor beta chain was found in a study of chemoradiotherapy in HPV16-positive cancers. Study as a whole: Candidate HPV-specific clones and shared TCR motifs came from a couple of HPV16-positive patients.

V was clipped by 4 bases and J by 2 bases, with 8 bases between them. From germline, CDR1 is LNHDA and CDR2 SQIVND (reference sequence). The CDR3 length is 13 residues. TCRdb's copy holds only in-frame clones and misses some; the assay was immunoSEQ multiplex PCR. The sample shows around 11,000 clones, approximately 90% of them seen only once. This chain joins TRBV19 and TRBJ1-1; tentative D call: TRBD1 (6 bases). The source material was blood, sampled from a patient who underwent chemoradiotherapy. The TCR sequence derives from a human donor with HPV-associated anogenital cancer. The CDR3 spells CASSRGANTEAFF. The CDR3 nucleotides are TGTGCCAGTAGTAGGGGGGCCAACACTGAAGCTTTCTTT. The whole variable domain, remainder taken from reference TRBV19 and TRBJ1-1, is DGGITQSPKYLFRKEGQNVTLSCEQNLNHDAMYWYRQDPGQGLRLIYYSQIVNDFQKGDIAEGYSVSREKKESFPLTVTSAQKNPTAFYLCASSRGANTEAFFGQGTRLTVV.